This TCR beta chain emerged from a study of human T cells and chemical hapten exposure. Study-level information: Chiefly women, the patients showed alopecia areata, totalis or universalis.

Time point: patch test 1, 2 weeks after DPC sensitization. Treatment described: therapeutic diphenylcyclopropenone sensitization with weekly scalp DPC. Sequencing started from total RNA isolated from unfractionated whole blood. The CDR3 has 15 amino acids. V lost 5 bases to trimming and J lost 0 bases; unmatched junction nucleotides: 7. Germline-derived CDR1 and CDR2 are SQVTM and ANQGSEA. MiXCR, run by TCRdb on the RACE reads, gives a single entry per CDR3 protein. The sample carries fewer than 500,000 distinct CDR3 sequences, approximately 5.1% recorded once. Study-level points and caveats: Versus controls, significantly more large CDR3 similarity clusters arose from expanded TCRs.

This clonotype has ten or more counts. Its target is not known. The material sequenced was whole blood, taken in connection with sensitization to the hapten diphenylcyclopropenone (DPC). The sequence came from a woman aged 50 to 65 with alopecia areata. Some clones in this sample may be carry-over from other donors' samples. This chain joins TRBV29-1 and TRBJ2-1; 7 bases line up with TRBD1. CDR3 sequence reads: CSVRYRDSSYNEQFF. The CDR3 DNA is TGCAGCGTTCGCTACCGGGACAGCTCCTACAATGAGCAGTTCTTC.